These 4 T cell receptor beta chains originate from one sample sequenced in a study of cytomegalovirus exposure and HLA in healthy donors. PCR amplification relied on 60 Vbeta primers (plus 13 Jbeta primers). Profiling relied on immunoSEQ multiplex PCR, and the TCRdb table lists in-frame clones only, not all of them. The sample consists of approximately 190,000 clones, about 80% of them appearing once. The sequenced sample was PBMCs. The receptors derive from a woman between 45 and 60 years old in good health and CMV-seropositive.

The chain employs TRBV4-1 and TRBJ2-5; 8 nucleotides line up with TRBD2. Germline V gene lookup returns CDR1 MGHRA and CDR2 YSYEKL. The CDR3 totals 15 residues. J gave up 5 bases and V 0 bases, and 5 bases lay outside the gene matches. The CDR3 DNA follows: TGCGCCAGCAGCCAAGATCGCGGGACTAGGGAGACCCAGTACTTC. Amino acids: CASSQDRGTRETQYF.

This clone was seen a single time. The sample holds other DNA sequences that translate to the same CDR3. This rearrangement joins TRBV18 to TRBJ1-2; D gene uncertain. This CDR3 comprises 13 residues. Trimming left V 6 bases short and J 2 bases short, with 10 bases between. Germline CDR1 KGHSH, CDR2 LQKENI. This CDR3 reads CASSPAGNYGYTF. CDR3 bases: TGTGCCAGCTCTCCGGCGGGGAACTATGGCTACACCTTC. Full variable domain (rest looked up from reference TRBV18 and TRBJ1-2): NAGVMQNPRHLVRRRGQEARLRCSPMKGHSHVYWYRQLPEEGLKFMVYLQKENIIDESGMPKERFSAEFPKEGPSILRIQQVVRGDSAAYFCASSPAGNYGYTFGSGTRLTVV.

This clone was counted a few times. The chain has TRBV6-6 and TRBJ2-7; 8 nucleotides align to TRBD1. The germline CDR1 and CDR2 sequences are MNHNY and SVGAGI (reference sequence). The trim removed 6 bases at V and 2 bases at J, leaving 12 bases unmatched. CDR3 length equals 16 residues. The DNA for the CDR3 is TGTGCCAGCAGACCCCGGACAGGGCCGATTCCCTACGAGCAGTACTTC. This translates into CASRPRTGPIPYEQYF.

The V gene is TRBV5-1, the J gene TRBJ2-5; 12 nucleotides line up with TRBD2. The CDR3 loop spans 16 amino acids. Losses at the gene ends were 0 bases for V and 5 bases for J; bases not matched to a gene: 5. Looked up from germline, CDR1 is SGHRS and CDR2 is YFSETQ. CDR3: CASSLGNLAGGETQYF. The CDR3 DNA sequence: TGCGCCAGCAGCTTGGGGAACCTAGCGGGGGGGGAGACCCAGTACTTC.